The rows below give T cell receptor beta chains drawn from one sample of a study of T cell responses to AZD1222 COVID-19 vaccine. Data came from immunoSEQ multiplex PCR; TCRdb stores just in-frame clones and leaves some out. The sample shows 140,000 to 150,000 clones, under 95% of them seen only once. The sample was peripheral blood, taken on day 0 of AZD1222 vaccination. These TCRs come from an adult in good health. The CDR3 runs from the conserved cysteine through the conserved F or W. Size values are once, few and many counts, or a class for expanded clones, and some rows have none.

clone_size: -
v_call: TRBV2
j_call: TRBJ2-7
cdr3_aa: CAIDRGYEQYF

clone_size: -
v_call: TRBV5-1
j_call: TRBJ2-7
cdr3_aa: CASSFRQPDEQYF

clone_size: once
v_call: TRBV19
j_call: TRBJ1-1
cdr3_aa: CASSNRAPPEAFF

clone_size: -
v_call: TRBV7-8
j_call: TRBJ2-1
cdr3_aa: CASRSRGGPFNEQFF

clone_size: -
v_call: TRBV6-6
j_call: TRBJ1-1
cdr3_aa: CASSLLGAEAFF

clone_size: -
v_call: TRBV7-2
j_call: TRBJ1-1
cdr3_aa: CASSLVGTGAVGAEAFF

clone_size: -
v_call: TRBV6-5
j_call: TRBJ1-1
cdr3_aa: CASSPYFLGGTEAFF

clone_size: -
v_call: TRBV9
j_call: TRBJ2-3
cdr3_aa: CASSARAGGPGDTQYF

clone_size: -
v_call: TRBV4-1
j_call: TRBJ2-3
cdr3_aa: CASSQTGLDSDTQYF

clone_size: -
v_call: TRBV18
j_call: TRBJ1-1
cdr3_aa: CASSYSGIRDTEAFF

clone_size: -
v_call: TRBV18
j_call: TRBJ1-1
cdr3_aa: CASSPRDGEAFF

clone_size: -
v_call: TRBV24-1
j_call: TRBJ1-3
cdr3_aa: CATSDQQGAIYF

clone_size: -
v_call: TRBV10-3
j_call: TRBJ2-1
cdr3_aa: CAIRPSSLSYNEQFF

clone_size: -
v_call: TRBV7-2
j_call: TRBJ2-1
cdr3_aa: CASSPPVLDNEQFF

clone_size: -
v_call: TRBV27
j_call: TRBJ2-7
cdr3_aa: CASSFTSGGAGAPYEQYF

clone_size: -
v_call: TRBV4-2
j_call: TRBJ2-6
cdr3_aa: CASSQVVRDSGANVLTF

clone_size: -
v_call: TRBV12-3/TRBV12-4
j_call: TRBJ1-5
cdr3_aa: CASPDREEQPQHF